This passage covers 5 T cell receptor beta chains from one sample sequenced in a study of blood T cell repertoires in COVID-19. Produced via immunoSEQ multiplex PCR; TCRdb's table is partial and in-frame only. The sample consists of over 250,000 clones, approximately 90% of them appearing once. The sample consisted of peripheral blood. The source of these receptors is a woman aged 45-65 years with COVID-19, enrolled during active disease.

The CDR3, as DNA: TGTGCCAGCTCACCAGTCCAGGGGATTTACAATGAGCAGTTCTTC. Amino acid sequence: CASSPVQGIYNEQFF. The chain is built from TRBV18 and TRBJ2-1; a possible D gene is TRBD1 (6 bases). Germline assignment: CDR1 KGHSH and CDR2 LQKENI. This CDR3 is 15 amino acids long. Trimming stripped 2 bases from V and 4 bases from J, with 12 bases between.

The J gene is TRBJ2-5, the V gene TRBV11-2; no reliable D call. The length of the CDR3 is 14 residues. Deletions cut 5 bases from V and 5 bases from J, with 15 bases between. Per the germline V gene, CDR1 is SGHAT and CDR2 is FQNNGV. CDR3 loop: CASSLYRSRETQYF. CDR3 DNA sequence: TGTGCCAGCAGCCTCTATCGGTCGCGGGAGACCCAGTACTTC. Using reference TRBV11-2 and TRBJ2-5 for the parts outside the CDR3, the full variable domain is EAGVAQSPRYKIIEKRQSVAFWCNPISGHATLYWYQQILGQGPKLLIQFQNNGVVDDSQLPKDRFSAERLKGVDSTLKIQPAKLEDSAVYLCASSLYRSRETQYFGPGTRLLVL.

V usage is TRBV5-1 and J usage is TRBJ2-1; TRBD2 agrees at 7 bases. Germline-derived CDR1 and CDR2 are SGHRS and YFSETQ. V lost 3 bases, J lost 10 bases, and 13 bases stayed unmatched. The CDR3 consists of 15 residues. CDR3 in DNA: TGCGCCAGCAGCTATTTCGGGACTACCCACCTAGAGCAGTTCTTC. Residues: CASSYFGTTHLEQFF.

V usage is TRBV6-1 and J usage is TRBJ2-7; 9 bases are shared with TRBD2. Germline values: CDR1 MNHNS, CDR2 SASEGT. This CDR3 comprises 17 residues. With V trimmed by 2 bases and J by 3 bases, 11 bases remained unmatched. The CDR3 DNA reads TGTGCCAGCAGTGAATCGGAACAAGCGGGAGGCCGCTACGAGCAGTACTTC. It codes for CASSESEQAGGRYEQYF.

The CDR3 DNA sequence: TGTGCCAGCAGCTCGACCCCTAGCTCCTACAATGAGCAGTTCTTC. Its translation is CASSSTPSSYNEQFF. J is TRBJ2-1 and V is TRBV7-2; D gene ambiguous. The CDR3 loop spans 15 amino acids. Germline V gene sequence: CDR1 SGHTA, CDR2 FQGNSA. The germline V and J ends were trimmed by 4 bases and 0 bases, with 10 bases remaining between them.